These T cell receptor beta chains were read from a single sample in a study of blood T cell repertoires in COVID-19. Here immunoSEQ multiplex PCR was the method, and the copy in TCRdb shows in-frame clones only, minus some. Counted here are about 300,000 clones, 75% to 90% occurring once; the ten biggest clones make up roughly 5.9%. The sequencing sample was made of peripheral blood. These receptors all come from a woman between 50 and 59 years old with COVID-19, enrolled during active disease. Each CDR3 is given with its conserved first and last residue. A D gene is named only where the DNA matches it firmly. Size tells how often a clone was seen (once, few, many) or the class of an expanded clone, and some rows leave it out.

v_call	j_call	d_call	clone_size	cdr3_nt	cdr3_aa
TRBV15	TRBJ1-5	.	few	TGTGCCACCAGCAGAGATCGGGGAGGGAGCAATCAGCCCCAGCATTTT	CATSRDRGGSNQPQHF
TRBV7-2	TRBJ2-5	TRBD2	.	TGTGCCAGCAGCCTACAGACTAGCGGGAGGGAGACCCAGTACTTC	CASSLQTSGRETQYF
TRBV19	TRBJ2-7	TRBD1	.	TGTGCCAGTAGTACCGCGACAGGGTCCTACGAGCAGTACTTC	CASSTATGSYEQYF
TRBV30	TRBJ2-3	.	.	TGTGCCTGGAGTGAAACTCCCGGGACAGATACGCAGTATTTT	CAWSETPGTDTQYF
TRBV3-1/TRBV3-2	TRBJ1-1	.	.	TGTGCCAGCAGCCAAGTGGGAGGGGACACTGAAGCTTTCTTT	CASSQVGGDTEAFF
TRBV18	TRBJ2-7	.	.	TGTGCCAGCTCACCATCCAGGGGTCTCTACGAGCAGTACTTC	CASSPSRGLYEQYF
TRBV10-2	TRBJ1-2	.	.	TGCGCCAGCAGGCCCGAAGGCAGGGCTGGGTATGGCTACACCTTC	CASRPEGRAGYGYTF
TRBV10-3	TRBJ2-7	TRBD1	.	TGTGCCTCGCGAGAACAGGGGGGAGTAGGCGAGCAGTACTTC	CASREQGGVGEQYF
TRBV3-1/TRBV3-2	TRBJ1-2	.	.	TGTGCCAGCAGCCAAACCGACACTTACGACTATGGCTACACCTTC	CASSQTDTYDYGYTF
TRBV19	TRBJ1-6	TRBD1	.	TGTGCCAGTAGTAGGACAGGGGGATCACCCCTCCACTTT	CASSRTGGSPLHF
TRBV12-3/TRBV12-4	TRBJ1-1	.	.	TGTGCCAGCAGTTCCCGGGTTGAAGCTTTCTTT	CASSSRVEAFF
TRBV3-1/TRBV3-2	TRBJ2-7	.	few	TGTGCCAGCAGCCAAGACGGCGAGCAGTACTTC	CASSQDGEQYF
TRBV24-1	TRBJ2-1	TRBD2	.	TGTGCCACCAGTGATCGACTAGCGGGACGCTCCTACAATGAGCAGTTCTTC	CATSDRLAGRSYNEQFF
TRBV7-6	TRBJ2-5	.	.	TGTGCCAGCAGCTTAGCGTTAAGCGGATGGGAGACCCAGTACTTC	CASSLALSGWETQYF
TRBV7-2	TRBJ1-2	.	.	TGTGCCAGCAGCTTAGCGGGGCTGTATGGCTACACCTTC	CASSLAGLYGYTF
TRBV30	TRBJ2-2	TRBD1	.	TGTGCCTGGAGTATCCGGACAGGGTGGACCGGGGAGCTGTTTTTT	CAWSIRTGWTGELFF
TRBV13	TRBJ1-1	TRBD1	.	TGTGCCAGCAGCTCGGGACAGGGGGGCACTGAAGCTTTCTTT	CASSSGQGGTEAFF
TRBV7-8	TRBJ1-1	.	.	TGTGCCAGCAGCTTAACTCGGAGCACTGAAGCTTTCTTT	CASSLTRSTEAFF
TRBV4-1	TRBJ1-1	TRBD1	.	TGCGCCAGCAGCCCTAGAGGACAGGGGGCGAACACTGAAGCTTTCTTT	CASSPRGQGANTEAFF
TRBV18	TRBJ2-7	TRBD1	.	TGTGCCAGCTCACCAACATTTCAAACAGGGGGATACGAGCAGTACTTC	CASSPTFQTGGYEQYF
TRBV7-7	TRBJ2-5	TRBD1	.	TGTGCTAGCAGCTCGTCGGGACAGGGGGCAGGGGAGACCCAGTACTTC	CASSSSGQGAGETQYF
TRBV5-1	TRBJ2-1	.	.	TGCGCCAGCAGCTTGGGGACAGACTCCTACAATGAGCAGTTCTTC	CASSLGTDSYNEQFF
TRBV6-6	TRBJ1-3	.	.	TGTGCCAGCAGTACGGGGCAGGGGATTACTGGAAACACCATATATTTT	CASSTGQGITGNTIYF
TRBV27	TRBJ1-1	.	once	TGTGCCAGCAGTCTTCCCTTCGAACCCAGGGCAGTGGCTTTCTTT	CASSLPFEPRAVAFF
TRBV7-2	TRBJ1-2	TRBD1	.	TGTGCCAGCAGCAACCCCCGGGACAGAGTTACCTTC	CASSNPRDRVTF
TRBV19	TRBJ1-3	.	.	TGTGCCAGTAGTATATCATCCGGGACTTCTGGAAACACCATATATTTT	CASSISSGTSGNTIYF
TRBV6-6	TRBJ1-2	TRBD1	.	TGTGCCAGCAGTCCCCGTAGGAGACAGGGGCTTGGCTATGGCTACACCTTC	CASSPRRRQGLGYGYTF
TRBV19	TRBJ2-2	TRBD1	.	TGTGCCAGTAGAACAGGGGGCAGCAGGGCCGGGGAGCTGTTTTTT	CASRTGGSRAGELFF
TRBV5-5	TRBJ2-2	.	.	TGTGCCAGCAGCTTGACCCTAGTCGTTCCCGGGGAGCTGTTTTTT	CASSLTLVVPGELFF
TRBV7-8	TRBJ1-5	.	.	TGTGCCAGCAGCTTAATGTGGGCCCCGGGCAATCAGCCCCAGCATTTT	CASSLMWAPGNQPQHF
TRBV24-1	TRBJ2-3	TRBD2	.	TGTGCCACCAGTGCAAGGGAGGGCGGGAAGTACACAGATACGCAGTATTTT	CATSAREGGKYTDTQYF
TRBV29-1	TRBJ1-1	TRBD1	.	TGCAGCGTTGAGCGGGACAGAGAAAACACTGAAGCTTTCTTT	CSVERDRENTEAFF
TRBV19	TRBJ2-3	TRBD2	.	TGTGCCAGTAGTATAGAACTAGCGACCGTCACTCATACGCAGTATTTT	CASSIELATVTHTQYF
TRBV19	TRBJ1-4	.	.	TGTGCCAGTAACGACCGGGGGGGGCGGAATGAAAAACTGTTTTTT	CASNDRGGRNEKLFF
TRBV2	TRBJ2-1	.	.	TGTGCCACCCACCCGACTTGGAATGAGCAGTTCTTC	CATHPTWNEQFF
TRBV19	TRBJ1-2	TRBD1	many	TGTGCCAGTACTCTACCGGGACAGGTTCGCGGCTACACCTTC	CASTLPGQVRGYTF
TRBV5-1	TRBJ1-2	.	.	TGCGCCAGCAGCAAGGGAGGGGCGGCAGGGAGTAACTATGGCTACACCTTC	CASSKGGAAGSNYGYTF
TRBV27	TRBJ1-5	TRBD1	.	TGTGCCAGCTCTCCGGGACAGGGGGAACAGCCCCAGCATTTT	CASSPGQGEQPQHF
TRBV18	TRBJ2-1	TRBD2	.	TGTGCCAGCTCACCCCTTGGCGGGGGCAATGAGCAGTTCTTC	CASSPLGGGNEQFF
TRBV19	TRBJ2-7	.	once	TGTGCCAGTAGTATGGCTCGGAGCTACGAGCAGTACTTC	CASSMARSYEQYF
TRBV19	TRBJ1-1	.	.	TGTGCCAGTAGTACCCACAGGGTAGTAGGCACTGAAGCTTTCTTT	CASSTHRVVGTEAFF
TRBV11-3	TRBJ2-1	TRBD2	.	TGTGCCAGCAGCATCTTTAGCGGGAAGAGCTCCTACAATGAGCAGTTCTTC	CASSIFSGKSSYNEQFF
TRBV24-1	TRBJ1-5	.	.	TGTGCCACCAGTGCGAGGGCGGGGCCCCAGCATTTT	CATSARAGPQHF
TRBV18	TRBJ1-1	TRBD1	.	TGTGCCAGCTCAGTCCACAGGGGGGAGGTGGCTTTCTTT	CASSVHRGEVAFF
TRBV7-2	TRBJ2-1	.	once	TGTGCCAGCAGACGTAGGGCCAAGGGAGATGAGCAGTTCTTC	CASRRRAKGDEQFF
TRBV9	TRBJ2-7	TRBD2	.	TGTGCCAGCAGTCAGACTAGCGGATCCTACGAGCAGTACTTC	CASSQTSGSYEQYF
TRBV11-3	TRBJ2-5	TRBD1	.	TGTGCCAGCAGCAGAACAGGGGGCGGGAGTCGAGGGGCCCAGTACTTC	CASSRTGGGSRGAQYF
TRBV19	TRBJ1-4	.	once	TGTGCCAGTAGTATAGACAGGGGCACTAATGAAAAACTGTTTTTT	CASSIDRGTNEKLFF
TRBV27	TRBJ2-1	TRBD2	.	TGTGCCACCTCCCGGACTAGCGGTGAGCAGTTCTTC	CATSRTSGEQFF
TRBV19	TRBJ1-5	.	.	TGTGCCAGTAGTATGGCACAGGGCCAGGGCAATCAGCCCCAGCATTTT	CASSMAQGQGNQPQHF
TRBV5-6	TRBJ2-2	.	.	TGTGCCAGCAGCTTGGGTAGCGCGAACACCGGGGAGCTGTTTTTT	CASSLGSANTGELFF
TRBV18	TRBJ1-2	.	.	TGTGCCAGCTCACCTTCTCCAGACTTCTATGGCTACACCTTC	CASSPSPDFYGYTF
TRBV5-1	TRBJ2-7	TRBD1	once	TGCGCCAGCAGCCCCGACAGGGGTGGGGGCTTC	CASSPDRGGGF